This T cell receptor (beta chain) is drawn from a study of blood T cell repertoires in COVID-19. The repertoire was sequenced with immunoSEQ multiplex PCR; TCRdb's copy has only in-frame clones and lacks some. The sample consists of 170,000 or so clones, 89% of them appearing once. The receptor was derived from a young man who had recovered from COVID-19. The sequenced material came from peripheral blood.

The CDR3 nucleotides are TGTGCCAGCAGGGGGCAGGCTGAAAGAACTGAAGCTTTCTTT. This sequence encodes CASRGQAERTEAFF. V gene TRBV2 combines with J gene TRBJ1-1, with a weak D call TRBD1 (5 bases). The V and J ends lost 6 bases and 5 bases respectively, with 16 bases between them. Looked up from germline, CDR1 is SNHLY and CDR2 is FYNNEI. This CDR3 region has 14 residues.